The subject of this entry is one TCR beta chain. This sample was taken from a study of blood T cell repertoires in COVID-19. Overall study: T cells, B-cell-depleted T cells, or PBMCs supplied cDNA or gDNA.

The V end lost 0 bases, the J end lost 5 bases, and 19 bases lay between the germline ends. The CDR3 is 17 amino acids. CDR1 and CDR2 from the germline V gene are KGHSH and LQKENI. Only in-frame clones appear in the TCRdb table, and some are missing; sequencing was by immunoSEQ multiplex PCR. The sample yields approximately 210,000 clones, roughly 80% seen once. V gene TRBV18 combines with J gene TRBJ2-5; D might be TRBD2 (6 bases). Specimen: peripheral blood. This sequence was found in a woman of 80 years or more with COVID-19, enrolled during active disease. Written as DNA, the CDR3 is TGTGCCAGCTCACCACCCGGGCAGGCTCGCGGGGAGGAGACCCAGTACTTC. Its translation: CASSPPGQARGEETQYF.